This is a list of T cell receptor beta chains from one sample in a study of cytomegalovirus exposure and HLA in healthy donors. Clones were sequenced by immunoSEQ multiplex PCR, and TCRdb holds only the in-frame ones, with some missing. The sample has 200,000 to 300,000 clones, over 75% seen once; the top ten hold around 12%. Sequenced material: PBMCs. All receptors derive from a man aged 18-30 years in good health and CMV-seropositive. Each CDR3 is given with its conserved first and last residue. A D gene is named only where the DNA matches it firmly. Some rows mark clone size as missing; the rest say once, few, many or name a class of expanded clone.

d_call | j_call | clone_size | v_call | cdr3_aa | cdr3_nt
- | TRBJ2-2 | - | TRBV7-9 | CASSLPTHQVGELFF | TGTGCCAGCAGCTTACCCACCCACCAGGTCGGGGAGCTGTTTTTT
- | TRBJ1-2 | - | TRBV18 | CASSPFQWDPVYGYTF | TGTGCCAGCTCACCATTCCAGTGGGACCCAGTCTATGGCTACACCTTC
- | TRBJ1-5 | - | TRBV28 | CASSFSPNRYSNQPQHF | TGTGCCAGCAGTTTTTCCCCCAACCGCTATAGCAATCAGCCCCAGCATTTT
- | TRBJ2-2 | - | TRBV7-9 | CASGFEDDLNTGELFF | TGTGCCAGCGGGTTCGAGGACGACTTGAACACCGGGGAGCTGTTTTTT
- | TRBJ1-5 | - | TRBV7-6 | CASSLLGGQPQHF | TGTGCCAGCAGCTTGCTCGGGGGACAGCCCCAGCATTTT
- | TRBJ2-1 | - | TRBV30 | CAWSGGGDSAYNEQFF | TGTGCCTGGAGTGGGGGGGGCGACTCGGCCTACAATGAGCAGTTCTTC
- | TRBJ2-1 | - | TRBV25-1 | CASSELGLYNEQFF | TGTGCCAGCAGTGAATTAGGGCTTTACAATGAGCAGTTCTTC
- | TRBJ2-2 | - | TRBV9 | CASSVGGGNTGELFF | TGTGCCAGCAGCGTAGGGGGCGGGAACACCGGGGAGCTGTTTTTT
TRBD1 | TRBJ2-5 | - | TRBV28 | CASSSGTGAVETQYF | TGTGCCAGCAGTTCCGGGACAGGGGCTGTGGAGACCCAGTACTTC
- | TRBJ1-1 | - | TRBV10-2 | CASAGRLNTEAFF | TGCGCCAGCGCGGGACGGTTGAACACTGAAGCTTTCTTT
- | TRBJ2-2 | - | TRBV27 | CASSYEVNTGELFF | TGTGCCAGCAGTTATGAAGTGAACACCGGGGAGCTGTTTTTT
- | TRBJ1-2 | - | TRBV28 | CASSLELVDGYTF | TGTGCCAGCAGTTTAGAGCTAGTGGATGGCTACACCTTC
TRBD1 | TRBJ1-2 | - | TRBV27 | CASSRTGDYGYTF | TGTGCCAGCAGCCGGACAGGGGACTATGGCTACACCTTC
TRBD2 | TRBJ2-7 | - | TRBV7-9 | CASSTGVAGVGEQYF | TGTGCCAGCAGCACCGGGGTAGCGGGAGTAGGAGAGCAGTACTTC
TRBD2 | TRBJ2-3 | - | TRBV29-1 | CSASGTGDTQYF | TGCAGCGCGAGCGGGACGGGAGATACGCAGTATTTT
TRBD2 | TRBJ2-1 | once | TRBV2 | CASSDSSGSVDEQFF | TGTGCCAGCAGTGATTCTAGCGGGAGTGTAGATGAGCAGTTCTTC
- | TRBJ2-3 | - | TRBV9 | CASSVSLPDTQYF | TGTGCCAGCAGCGTTTCACTCCCAGATACGCAGTATTTT
- | TRBJ1-3 | - | TRBV27 | CASSFRGGISGNTIYF | TGTGCCAGCAGTTTTCGCGGCGGCATCTCTGGAAACACCATATATTTT
- | TRBJ1-2 | few | TRBV20-1 | CSAPTAGSYTF | TGCAGTGCCCCAACGGCCGGGAGCTACACCTTC
TRBD1 | TRBJ1-2 | few | TRBV2 | CASSTGALNYGYTF | TGTGCCAGCAGTACAGGGGCACTTAACTATGGCTACACCTTC
- | TRBJ2-1 | - | TRBV6-5 | CASSPQLTSYNEQFF | TGTGCCAGCAGTCCACAACTTACTAGCTACAATGAGCAGTTCTTC
- | TRBJ2-7 | - | TRBV12-5 | CASAPETIYEQYF | TGTGCTAGTGCCCCCGAGACGATATACGAGCAGTACTTC
TRBD2 | TRBJ2-3 | once | TRBV6-5 | CASSYQSGRVTDTQYF | TGTGCCAGCAGTTACCAGAGCGGGAGGGTAACAGATACGCAGTATTTT
TRBD1 | TRBJ1-2 | - | TRBV2 | CASSKGAQGAVGYGYTF | TGTGCCAGCAGTAAAGGGGCACAGGGGGCCGTCGGCTATGGCTACACCTTC
- | TRBJ2-2 | - | TRBV4-3 | CASSQAVPGELFF | TGCGCCAGCAGCCAAGCCGTCCCCGGGGAGCTGTTTTTT
TRBD2 | TRBJ2-1 | - | TRBV7-9 | CASTLGLAGVNEQFF | TGTGCCAGCACGTTAGGACTAGCGGGAGTGAATGAGCAGTTCTTC
- | TRBJ2-7 | - | TRBV15 | CATSQQGAYEQYF | TGTGCCACCAGCCAGCAAGGGGCCTACGAGCAGTACTTC
- | TRBJ1-2 | - | TRBV2 | CASRITRTDGYTF | TGTGCCAGCAGGATTACTAGGACGGACGGCTACACCTTC
TRBD2 | TRBJ2-2 | - | TRBV7-2 | CASSGRRLAGGIGELFF | TGTGCCAGCAGCGGACGGCGACTAGCGGGAGGAATCGGGGAGCTGTTTTTT
- | TRBJ1-2 | - | TRBV5-5 | CASSLGREANYGYTF | TGTGCCAGCAGCTTGGGGAGGGAGGCGAACTATGGCTACACCTTC
- | TRBJ2-1 | - | TRBV21-1 | CASSPGTSGTHNEQFF | TGTGCCAGCAGCCCCGGGACTAGCGGGACCCACAATGAGCAGTTCTTC
TRBD2 | TRBJ2-1 | - | TRBV27 | CASSLAGDQNEQFF | TGTGCCAGCAGTTTAGCGGGAGATCAAAATGAGCAGTTCTTC
- | TRBJ2-7 | - | TRBV11-1 | CASSWGTSSPLEQYF | TGTGCCAGCAGCTGGGGAACTAGCAGCCCGTTGGAGCAGTACTTC
- | TRBJ1-1 | few | TRBV2 | CASSYSGQYTEAFF | TGTGCCAGCAGCTACTCAGGACAGTACACTGAAGCTTTCTTT
- | TRBJ1-1 | - | TRBV28 | CAIEQESEAFF | TGTGCCATCGAACAGGAATCTGAAGCTTTCTTT
TRBD1 | TRBJ2-3 | - | TRBV9 | CASSAFAGQGIDTQYF | TGTGCCAGCAGCGCCTTTGCGGGACAGGGGATAGATACGCAGTATTTT
- | TRBJ2-7 | - | TRBV7-9 | CASSWEQDYEQYF | TGTGCCAGCAGCTGGGAACAGGATTACGAGCAGTACTTC
- | TRBJ2-7 | - | TRBV7-9 | CASSAVGYEQYF | TGTGCCAGCAGCGCCGTCGGGTACGAGCAGTACTTC
TRBD1 | TRBJ2-1 | - | TRBV2 | CASSGRTGYNEQFF | TGTGCCAGCAGTGGTCGGACAGGCTACAATGAGCAGTTCTTC
TRBD1 | TRBJ1-4 | - | TRBV6-6 | CASRTGQGPTNEKLFF | TGTGCCAGCAGAACTGGACAGGGACCGACTAATGAAAAACTGTTTTTT
- | TRBJ1-2 | - | TRBV7-8 | CASSPQTGLEYGYTF | TGTGCCAGCAGCCCGCAAACAGGGCTTGAGTATGGCTACACCTTC
- | TRBJ2-1 | - | TRBV27 | CASSSGGTLLLNEQFF | TGTGCCAGCAGTTCCGGAGGGACTCTGCTACTAAATGAGCAGTTCTTC
TRBD1 | TRBJ2-7 | once | TRBV18 | CASSPGTASYEQYF | TGTGCCAGCTCACCTGGGACAGCAAGCTACGAGCAGTACTTC
- | TRBJ2-7 | - | TRBV30 | CAWSDLGQKGYEQYF | TGTGCCTGGAGTGACCTCGGGCAAAAGGGCTACGAGCAGTACTTC
- | TRBJ1-2 | - | TRBV15 | CATSTGRIGYTF | TGTGCCACCAGCACTGGGCGGATTGGCTACACCTTC
- | TRBJ1-2 | - | TRBV5-1 | CASRYSSTTNYGYTF | TGCGCCAGCCGCTATTCCAGTACCACCAACTATGGCTACACCTTC
- | TRBJ1-2 | - | TRBV6-6 | CATAGRFYGYTF | TGTGCCACCGCCGGACGGTTCTATGGCTACACCTTC
TRBD1 | TRBJ2-7 | - | TRBV18 | CASTGQGAPREQYF | TGTGCCAGCACTGGACAGGGGGCGCCTCGGGAGCAGTACTTC
TRBD1 | TRBJ1-5 | - | TRBV7-2 | CASSIQGAPNQPQHF | TGTGCCAGCAGTATCCAGGGGGCCCCCAATCAGCCCCAGCATTTT
- | TRBJ2-5 | - | TRBV5-1 | CASSLDSIETQYF | TGCGCCAGCAGCTTGGATTCCATTGAGACCCAGTACTTC
- | TRBJ2-1 | - | TRBV5-6 | CASSEGWGNEQFF | TGTGCCAGCAGCGAAGGTTGGGGGAATGAGCAGTTCTTC
- | TRBJ2-6 | - | TRBV2 | CASSEVGRSGANVLTF | TGTGCCAGCAGTGAAGTAGGGCGCTCTGGGGCCAACGTCCTGACTTTC